Below, one TCR beta chain is given with its context. The antigen remains undetermined. Described treatment: oral pan-JAK inhibitor, 5-10 mg twice daily. CD4+ and CD8+ T cells were sorted from PBMCs. CDR1 and CDR2 (germline): SNHLY, FYNNEI. Trimming left V 4 bases short and J 2 bases short, with 6 bases between. This CDR3 comprises 13 residues. The sample is drawn from a study of CD8+ T cells in alopecia areata. Overall study: Twice daily, treated patients received 5 to 10 mg of oral tofacitinib. Overall study findings and caveats: The study found higher clonality in lesional than normal scalp, especially in alopecia totalis/universalis. In blood and scalp, many expanded lesional clones persisted during tofacitinib.

Once RNA had been extracted, it was reverse transcribed into cDNA to act as the sequencing template. TCRdb's table, derived via immunoSEQ multiplex PCR, lists solely in-frame clones and lacks some. Among about 200,000 clones, 64% were seen once, and the ten largest hold roughly 4.2%. This material consisted of CD4+ T cells sorted from blood, taken at week 4, from a patient treated with tofacitinib. The origin of this receptor is a human donor with alopecia areata. This chain connects TRBV2 to TRBJ1-5; no definite D call. The CDR3 reads CASSGEGNQPQHF. DNA for the CDR3: TGTGCCAGCAGTGGAGAAGGCAATCAGCCCCAGCATTTT.